This TCR beta chain stems from a study of blood T cells in healthy people across ages. Study overall: Capture via template switching afforded approximately one barcoded beta molecule per two T cells.

CDR3 length equals 14 residues. Germline loops: CDR1 SQVTM, CDR2 ANQGSEA. Primed by a sample-barcoded 5' primer and a J-beta primer mix, a second PCR proceeded for roughly 6 to 12 cycles. TCRdb used MiXCR to reprocess the 5' RACE reads, holding one entry per CDR3 protein. The sample consists of 1.2 million to 1.5 million distinct CDR3 sequences, 59% of them appearing once. The TCR comes from a man aged 18-30 years in good health. The sequenced material came from blood. The chain is built from TRBV29-1 and TRBJ2-3; the match to TRBD1 covers 11 bases. CDR3 DNA sequence: TGCGGCGCCCGGACAGGGGGCCGAGCAGATACGCAGTATTTT. Its protein product is CGARTGGRADTQYF.